This note documents a single TCR beta chain sequence. These data are taken from a study of cytomegalovirus exposure and HLA in healthy donors. The repertoire was sequenced with immunoSEQ multiplex PCR; TCRdb's copy has only in-frame clones and lacks some. The repertoire consists of roughly 100,000 clones, with around 89% occurring once and the leading ten covering around 1.7%. In germline, CDR1 is KGHSH, CDR2 LQKENI. CDR3 length: 16 amino acids. Between the trimmed V and J ends, which lost 2 bases and 4 bases, there was a span of 17 bases. The source material was PBMCs. This sequence originates from a woman between 18 and 30 years old in good health and CMV-seropositive. The J gene is TRBJ2-5, the V gene TRBV18; possible D gene TRBD2, 5 bases. The CDR3, as DNA: TGTGCCAGCTCACCATTGTCCCGGGGTAGTCGAGAGACCCAGTACTTC. It codes for CASSPLSRGSRETQYF.